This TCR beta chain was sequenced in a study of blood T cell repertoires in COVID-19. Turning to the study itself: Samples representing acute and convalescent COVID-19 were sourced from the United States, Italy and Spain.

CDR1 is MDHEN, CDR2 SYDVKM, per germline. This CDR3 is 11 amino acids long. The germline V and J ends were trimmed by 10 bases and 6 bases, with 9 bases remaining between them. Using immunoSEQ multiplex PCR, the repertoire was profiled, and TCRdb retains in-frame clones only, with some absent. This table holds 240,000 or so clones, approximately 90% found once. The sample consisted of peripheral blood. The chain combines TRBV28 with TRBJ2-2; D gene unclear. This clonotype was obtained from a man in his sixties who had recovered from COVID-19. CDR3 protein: CATLRAGELFF. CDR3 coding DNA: TGTGCCACACTTAGAGCCGGGGAGCTGTTTTTT.